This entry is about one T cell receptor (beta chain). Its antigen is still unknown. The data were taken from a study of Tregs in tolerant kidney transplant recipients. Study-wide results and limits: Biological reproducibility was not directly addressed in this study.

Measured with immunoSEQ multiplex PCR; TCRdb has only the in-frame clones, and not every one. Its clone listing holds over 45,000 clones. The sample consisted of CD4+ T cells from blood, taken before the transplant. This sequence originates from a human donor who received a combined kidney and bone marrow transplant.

CDR3 region: CASSIALAGGDTQYF. The CDR3 bases that were read are TGTGCCAGTAGTATAGCGCTAGCGGGAGGAGATACG. This chain joins TRBV19 and TRBJ2-3, with 11 bases lining up with TRBD2. Read coverage stops 3 residues before the CDR3 terminus; the germline J gene supplies the remainder. Germline CDR1 and CDR2: LNHDA and SQIVND (reference sequence). Germline trimming cut 1 base from V and 5 bases from J; bases unmatched to any gene: 2. The CDR3 spans 15 residues.